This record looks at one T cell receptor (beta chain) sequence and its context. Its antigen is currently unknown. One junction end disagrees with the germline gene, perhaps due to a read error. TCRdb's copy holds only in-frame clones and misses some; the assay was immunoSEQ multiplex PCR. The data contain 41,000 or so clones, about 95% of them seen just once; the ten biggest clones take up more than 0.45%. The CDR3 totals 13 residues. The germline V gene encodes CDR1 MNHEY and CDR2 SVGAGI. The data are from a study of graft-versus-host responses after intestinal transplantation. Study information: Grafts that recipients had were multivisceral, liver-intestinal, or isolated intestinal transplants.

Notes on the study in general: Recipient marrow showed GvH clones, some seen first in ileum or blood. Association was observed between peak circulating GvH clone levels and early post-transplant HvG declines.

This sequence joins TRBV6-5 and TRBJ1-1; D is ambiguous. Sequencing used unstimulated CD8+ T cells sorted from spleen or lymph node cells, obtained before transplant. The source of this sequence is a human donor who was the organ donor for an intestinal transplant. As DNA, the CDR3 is TGTGCCAGCAGTTACGGGCGGAACACTGGAGCTTTCTTT. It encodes CASSYGRNTGAFF.